This TCR beta chain was recorded in a study of cytomegalovirus exposure and HLA in healthy donors. It was with 60 Vbeta and 13 Jbeta primers that the PCR ran. Sequencing used immunoSEQ multiplex PCR; TCRdb keeps in-frame clones, though not all of them. The table shows about 130,000 clones, with roughly 75% occurring only once. The V gene lost 5 bases and the J gene lost 2 bases, with 13 bases spanning the gap. CDR1 and CDR2 (germline): SEHNR, FQNEAQ (reference sequence). This CDR3 is 16 amino acids long. The chain employs TRBV7-9 and TRBJ2-6; TRBD2 is a possible D gene (6 bases). The TCR originated in a female donor in good health and CMV-seronegative. The sequencing sample was made of PBMCs. The CDR3 is CASSPWGEAGANVLTF. The CDR3 coding sequence is TGTGCCAGCAGCCCCTGGGGGGAGGCTGGGGCCAACGTCCTGACTTTC.